Listed below are T cell receptor beta chains from one sample, sequenced in a study of monozygotic twins with inflammatory bowel disease. TCRdb reprocessed the 5' RACE reads, with one entry per CDR3 protein and no DNA. Its table records hundreds of thousands of distinct CDR3 sequences. The material sequenced was blood. All receptors come from a human donor with ulcerative colitis or Crohn's disease, or a healthy co-twin of an affected twin (not recorded which). Each CDR3 is given with its conserved first and last residue.

J | V | CDR3
TRBJ1-2 | TRBV20-1 | CSALNRDRVGGYTF
TRBJ2-6 | TRBV27 | CASKYSRTGANVLTF
TRBJ1-2 | TRBV30 | CAWSHNYGYTF
TRBJ1-1 | TRBV3-1 | CASSLDRENEAFF
TRBJ2-3 | TRBV4-3 | CASRPRLAESDTQYF
TRBJ2-7 | TRBV20-1 | CSAAPFGLAGSYEQYF
TRBJ1-4 | TRBV28 | CASSPGQGYATNEKLFF
TRBJ2-2 | TRBV3-1 | CASSLVTGGELFF
TRBJ2-7 | TRBV20-1 | CSAGTSGSNEQYF
TRBJ2-5 | TRBV12-3/TRBV12-4 | CASSQASTPGKGQETQYF
TRBJ1-3 | TRBV6-5 | CASSLRAGNTIYF
TRBJ1-6 | TRBV6-2/TRBV6-3 | CASGPGTDNSPLHF
TRBJ1-5 | TRBV6-5 | CASRYDREAHQPQHF
TRBJ2-5 | TRBV18 | CASSPSFQSAETQYF
TRBJ2-3 | TRBV3-1 | CASSQGVAGGNTDTQYF
TRBJ2-5 | TRBV7-2 | CASSPFETQYF
TRBJ2-1 | TRBV7-9 | CASSLVPSNEQFF
TRBJ1-6 | TRBV11-1 | CASSLEAPGQGALRNSPLHF
TRBJ1-5 | TRBV12-3/TRBV12-4 | CASTLQGSNQPQHF
TRBJ2-2 | TRBV6-1 | CASSEHPGLALISGELFF
TRBJ2-7 | TRBV7-8 | CASSLSKQGNSYEQYF
TRBJ2-3 | TRBV6-4 | CASSAGGDTDTQYF
TRBJ2-7 | TRBV7-2 | CASSLQGRPGFGYERYF
TRBJ2-7 | TRBV2 | CASSSEGYEQYF
TRBJ1-5 | TRBV20-1 | CSARALGGNQPQHF
TRBJ2-7 | TRBV7-9 | CASTPGRSYEQYF
TRBJ1-6 | TRBV18 | CASSARGQGAQSSYNSPLHF
TRBJ2-2 | TRBV9 | CASSLQAWELFF
TRBJ2-3 | TRBV5-4 | CASSLFFISVYTDTQYF
TRBJ2-1 | TRBV7-2 | CASSLNLGPYNEQFF
TRBJ1-2 | TRBV5-1 | CASSHSAFGYTF
TRBJ2-2 | TRBV20-1 | CSARGAGGFTGELFF
TRBJ1-6 | TRBV7-2 | CASSSPPAGPLHF
TRBJ1-1 | TRBV2 | CASSEGYMNTEAFF
TRBJ2-7 | TRBV4-3 | CASSQDRRSEQYF
TRBJ2-3 | TRBV27 | CASSIRDRGTDTQYF
TRBJ2-6 | TRBV25-1 | CASSEGRLGQPSGANVLTF
TRBJ1-1 | TRBV6-2/TRBV6-3 | CASSYRGQGTEAFF
TRBJ1-5 | TRBV6-1 | CASSAGFNMVNQPQHF
TRBJ2-3 | TRBV7-2 | CASSLAKGRGTDTQYF
TRBJ2-3 | TRBV7-2 | CASSREFTDTQYF
TRBJ1-5 | TRBV24-1 | CATSLLDRIEGSNQPQHF
TRBJ1-2 | TRBV9 | CASSVAGLDYGYTF
TRBJ2-5 | TRBV27 | CASSFRRLAGQETQYF
TRBJ1-3 | TRBV28 | CASIPLGPSSGNTIYF
TRBJ2-3 | TRBV7-9 | CASSTPSGNKDTQYF
TRBJ1-1 | TRBV10-3 | CAISESDTEAFF
TRBJ2-7 | TRBV12-3/TRBV12-4 | CASSFRLSGLYEQYF
TRBJ2-6 | TRBV4-1 | CASSQPDRAFSGANVLTF
TRBJ1-1 | TRBV12-3/TRBV12-4 | CASRIFPTEEAFF
TRBJ1-4 | TRBV29-1 | CSVTRQGGNEKLFF
TRBJ2-3 | TRBV28 | CASSLWDVRGTDTQYF
TRBJ2-5 | TRBV18 | CASAPAGRQETQYF